The 8 T cell receptor beta chains given below trace back to one sample, sequenced in a study of cytomegalovirus exposure and HLA in healthy donors. Measured with immunoSEQ multiplex PCR; TCRdb has only the in-frame clones, and not every one. The sample includes roughly 170,000 clones, 80% to 85% of them seen just once. The specimen sequenced was PBMCs. Receptor source: a woman aged 18 to 35 in good health and CMV-seropositive.

This clone was seen many times. The genes are TRBV6-5 and TRBJ1-2, with 10 bases matching TRBD1. The CDR3 has 13 amino acids. Germline-derived CDR1 and CDR2 are MNHEY and SVGAGI. Trimming at V came to 8 bases and at J to 7 bases, leaving 7 bases not matched to a gene. For the CDR3, the DNA is TGTGCCAGCCTACCCGGGACAGGGGCTGGCTACACCTTC. It specifies CASLPGTGAGYTF.

The chain is built from TRBV2 and TRBJ1-2; no reliable D call. The V and J ends lost 8 bases and 8 bases respectively, with 18 bases between them. Germline V gene sequence: CDR1 SNHLY, CDR2 FYNNEI. The CDR3 totals 13 residues. CDR3 sequence (DNA): TGTGCCAGCTCCCCCCCCGGAACAGTCGGCTACACCTTC. The encoded protein is CASSPPGTVGYTF. The variable domain in full, with the rest retrieved from reference TRBV2 and TRBJ1-2, is EPEVTQTPSHQVTQMGQEVILRCVPISNHLYFYWYRQILGQKVEFLVSFYNNEISEKSEIFDDQFSVERPDGSNFTLKIRSTKLEDSAMYFCASSPPGTVGYTFGSGTRLTVV.

J is TRBJ1-1 and V is TRBV5-6, with no clear D. Trimming stripped 0 bases from V and 7 bases from J, with 7 bases between. There are 12 residues in the CDR3. The germline V gene encodes CDR1 SGHDT and CDR2 YYEEEE. CDR3 protein: CASSLGAGEAFF. CDR3 nucleotides: TGTGCCAGCAGCTTGGGGGCCGGTGAAGCTTTCTTT.

The chain joins TRBV15 to TRBJ2-7; 8 nucleotides align to TRBD1. V dropped 3 bases and J dropped 2; count of bases not matched to a gene: 6. Germline assignment: CDR1 LNHNV and CDR2 YYDKDF (reference sequence). This CDR3 has 15 residues. The DNA of the CDR3 is TGTGCCACCAGCAGGCAGGGGGCTCTGACCTACGAGCAGTACTTC. It yields the protein CATSRQGALTYEQYF.

V gene TRBV19 combines with J gene TRBJ2-1; D is perhaps TRBD2 (5 bases). The V and J ends lost 5 bases and 10 bases respectively, with 12 bases between them. The CDR3 covers 12 residues. Germline CDR1 LNHDA, CDR2 SQIVND (reference sequence). For the CDR3, the DNA is TGTGCCAGTAGTCTCGGACTCGTGGAGCAGTTCTTC. Translation: CASSLGLVEQFF.

This clone was observed many times. The junction differs from germline at one of its ends, possibly a read error. The V gene is TRBV11-2, the J gene TRBJ2-7, with 7 positions matching TRBD1. The CDR3 is made up of 12 amino acids. Germline loops: CDR1 SGHAT, CDR2 FQNNGV. CDR3 in amino acids: CASSQGQPLPFF. CDR3 coding DNA: TGTGCCAGCAGCCAGGGACAGCCCTTGCCATTCTTC.

The genes are TRBV7-6 and TRBJ2-3; a weak D match, TRBD2 (6 bases). Germline CDR1 and CDR2: SGHVS and FNYEAQ. Trimming cost V 3 bases and J 0 bases, with 19 bases left between them. The CDR3 has 18 residues. The CDR3 sequence: CASSLVAGRGTSTDTQYF. In DNA form, the CDR3 reads TGTGCCAGCAGCTTGGTCGCCGGGCGAGGGACTAGCACAGATACGCAGTATTTT.

This clone was found once. The V gene is TRBV6-1, the J gene TRBJ1-5; D uncertain. V was clipped by 7 bases and J by 10 bases, with 23 bases between them. Per the germline V gene, CDR1 is MNHNS and CDR2 is SASEGT. The CDR3 totals 15 residues. CDR3 region: CASTPWETQSKPQHF. CDR3 coding DNA: TGTGCCAGCACCCCCTGGGAGACCCAATCAAAACCCCAGCATTTT.